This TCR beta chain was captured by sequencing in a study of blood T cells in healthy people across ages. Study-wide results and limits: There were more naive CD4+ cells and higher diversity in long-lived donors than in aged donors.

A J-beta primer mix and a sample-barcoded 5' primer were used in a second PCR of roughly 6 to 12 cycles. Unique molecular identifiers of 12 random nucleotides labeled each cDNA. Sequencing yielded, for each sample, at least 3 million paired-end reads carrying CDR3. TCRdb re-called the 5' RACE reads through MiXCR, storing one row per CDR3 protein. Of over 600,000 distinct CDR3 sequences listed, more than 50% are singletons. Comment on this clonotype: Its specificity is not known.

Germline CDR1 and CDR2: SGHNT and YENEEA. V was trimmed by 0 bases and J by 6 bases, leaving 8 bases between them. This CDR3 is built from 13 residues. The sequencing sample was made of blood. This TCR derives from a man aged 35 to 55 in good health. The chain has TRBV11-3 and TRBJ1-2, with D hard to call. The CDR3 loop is CASSLEGAHGYTF. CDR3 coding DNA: TGTGCCAGCAGCTTAGAGGGTGCTCATGGCTACACCTTC.